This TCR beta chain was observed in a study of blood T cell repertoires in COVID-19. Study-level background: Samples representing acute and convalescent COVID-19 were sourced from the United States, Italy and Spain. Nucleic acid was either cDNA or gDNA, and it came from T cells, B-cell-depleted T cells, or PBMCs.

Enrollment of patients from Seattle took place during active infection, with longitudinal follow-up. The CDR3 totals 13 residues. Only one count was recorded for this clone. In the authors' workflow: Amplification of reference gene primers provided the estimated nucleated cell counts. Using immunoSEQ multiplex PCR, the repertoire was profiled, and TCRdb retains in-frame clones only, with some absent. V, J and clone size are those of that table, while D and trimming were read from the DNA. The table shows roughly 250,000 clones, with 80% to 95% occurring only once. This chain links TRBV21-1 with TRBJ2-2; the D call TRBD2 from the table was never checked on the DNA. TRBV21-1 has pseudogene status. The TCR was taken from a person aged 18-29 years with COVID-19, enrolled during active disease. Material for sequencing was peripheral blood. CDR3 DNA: TGTGCCAGCACCACGCCCCTAGGCGGGGAGCTGTTTTTT. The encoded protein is CASTTPLGGELFF.